This T cell receptor beta chain was sequenced during a study of beta chain features in type 1 diabetes. The table lists this clone with a few counts. Within the sample, other DNA sequences also encode this same CDR3. The whole isolated RNA underwent reverse transcription, so sequencing captured expressed TCRB transcripts. The table came from immunoSEQ multiplex PCR; TCRdb's copy has only in-frame clones and leaves some out. The data hold under 300,000 clones, with around 26% observed a single time. The origin of this receptor is a man aged 30 to 45 in good health. The sample comprised central memory CD4+ T cells from blood.

The CDR3 spells CASSSDYNEQFF. CDR3 DNA: TGCGCCAGCAGCTCGGACTACAATGAGCAGTTCTTC. The gene calls are TRBV5-1 and TRBJ2-1; D not resolved. There are 12 residues in the CDR3. Trimming removed 3 bases at V and 3 bases at J, with 4 bases between. Germline assignment: CDR1 SGHRS and CDR2 YFSETQ.